Listed below are T cell receptor beta chains from one sample, sequenced in a study of T-cell memory formation after mild COVID-19. TCRdb independently ran MiXCR on the 5' RACE reads; one entry per CDR3 protein. The table shows about 540,000 distinct CDR3 sequences, with over 20% occurring only once. The sample comprised PBMCs or a T cell subset sorted from them (not recorded which). These receptor sequences come from an adult woman who had mild COVID-19 (a few samples of this study predate the infection). Cell type and time point are not known. CDR3s include the opening cysteine and the closing phenylalanine or tryptophan. The D gene is left open where the match is weak. The listing skips clone size in some rows; elsewhere it reads once, few, many or a size class.

clone_size | d_call | j_call | v_call | cdr3_nt | cdr3_aa
. | TRBD1 | TRBJ1-1 | TRBV29-1 | TGCAGCGTTGAAGAAGGGACAGACGAAGCTTTCTTT | CSVEEGTDEAFF
few | TRBD1 | TRBJ1-2 | TRBV20-1 | TGCAGTGCTCAAACCGACAGGGACTATGGCTACACCTTC | CSAQTDRDYGYTF
few | TRBD2 | TRBJ2-1 | TRBV7-9 | TGTGCCAGCAGCTTAGTAGGTAGTCTAGCGGTCAATGAGCAGTTCTTC | CASSLVGSLAVNEQFF
few | TRBD2 | TRBJ2-2 | TRBV4-1 | TGCGCCAGCAGCCCCGGGACTAGATTTGGCCCCGGGGAGCTGTTTTTT | CASSPGTRFGPGELFF
few | . | TRBJ2-1 | TRBV7-6 | TGTGCCAGCAGCTCCAGGGAAAGACGTGGTGAGCAGTTCTTC | CASSSRERRGEQFF
. | . | TRBJ2-2 | TRBV30 | TGTGCTTGGACTCGAGACCCCGGGGAGCTGTTTTTT | CAWTRDPGELFF
few | . | TRBJ2-7 | TRBV12-3/TRBV12-4 | TGTGCCAGCAGTTATTCCAACGGGGGCGAGTACTTC | CASSYSNGGEYF
few | TRBD1 | TRBJ2-7 | TRBV28 | TGTGCCAGCAGATCACAGGGGGCGGGCTCCTACGAGCAGTACTTC | CASRSQGAGSYEQYF
few | TRBD2 | TRBJ2-2 | TRBV5-1 | TGCGCCAGCAGCCCGACTAGCGGGGCCGGCGGGGAGCTGTTTTTT | CASSPTSGAGGELFF
few | . | TRBJ2-4 | TRBV30 | TGTGACTGGAGGGTCCAGGGGAGGCAAAACATTCAGTACTTC | CDWRVQGRQNIQYF
. | TRBD1 | TRBJ2-7 | TRBV28 | TGTGCCAGCGAGGGCTCCGGGACAGAGAAGAAGTTCTACGAGCAGTACTTC | CASEGSGTEKKFYEQYF
few | . | TRBJ1-6 | TRBV7-9 | TGTGCCAGCAGCTTACGGGCCCCAGAGCATTCACCCCTCCACTTT | CASSLRAPEHSPLHF
. | TRBD2 | TRBJ2-2 | TRBV9 | TGTGCCAGCAGCCTACGAGGGACTAGCGCGAACACCGGGGAGCTGTTTTTT | CASSLRGTSANTGELFF
few | . | TRBJ2-3 | TRBV5-5 | TGTGCCAGCAGCGTAGAATCTCCTAGCACAGATACGCAGTATTTT | CASSVESPSTDTQYF
. | TRBD1 | TRBJ1-3 | TRBV12-3/TRBV12-4 | TGTGCCAGCATTGGACAGGGTACTGGAAACACCATATATTTT | CASIGQGTGNTIYF